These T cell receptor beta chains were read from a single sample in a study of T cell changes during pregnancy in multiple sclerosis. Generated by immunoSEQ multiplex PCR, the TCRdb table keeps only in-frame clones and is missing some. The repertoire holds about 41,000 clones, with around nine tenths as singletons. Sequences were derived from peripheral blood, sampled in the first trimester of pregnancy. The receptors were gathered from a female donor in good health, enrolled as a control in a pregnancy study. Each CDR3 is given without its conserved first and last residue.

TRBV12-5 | ASGSPGLAGGPRTYNEQF
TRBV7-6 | ASSLDRANTEAF
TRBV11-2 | ASSPPWSGGGNEQF
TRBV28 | ASSFPQGAYEKLF
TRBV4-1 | ASSQGLGDRGEQY
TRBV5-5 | ASSTGQGLEKLF
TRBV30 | AWSPRDYTGELF
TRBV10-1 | ARSEAGNNEQF
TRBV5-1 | ASRGTRTGGVEAF
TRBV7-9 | ASIILRAGEVDTQY
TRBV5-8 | ASSLDPAGARDTQY
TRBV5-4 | ASSRTNREQY
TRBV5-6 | ASSLRQFESGEQF
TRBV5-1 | ASGSGYSYEQY
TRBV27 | ASSLDRGGETQY
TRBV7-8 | ASSLRLIRDRVTAAKNIQY
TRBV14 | ASSLRQGLGDTEAF
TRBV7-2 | ASSTARNTIY
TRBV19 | ASRERTGEKLF
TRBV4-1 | ASSQEDRAQETQY
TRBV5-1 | ASSKRLAGGNTGELF
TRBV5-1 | ASSFGGSQPQH
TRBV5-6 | ASLPRDRGALNYGYT
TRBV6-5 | ASSRLAGATGELF
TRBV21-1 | ASSKALLAGGPPGGELF
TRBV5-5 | ASSLWDRGSEAF
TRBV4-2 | ASSQVAQGIHYEQY
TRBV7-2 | ASSRGVYPHEQY
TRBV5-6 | ASSSGRGRNTEAF
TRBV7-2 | ASSFGSGGDTQY
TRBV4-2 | ASSQVAGRGKTEAF
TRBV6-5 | ASSGTENTEAF
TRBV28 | ASRTGGQGIDTQY
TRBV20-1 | SARKAGEQF
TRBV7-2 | ASSPTSGTDTQY
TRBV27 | ASRFSGTSGTYDEQF
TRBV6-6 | ASSYAGQGGSPLH
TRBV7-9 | ASSLVEGSGNTIY
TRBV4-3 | ASSQRGGGAYNEQF
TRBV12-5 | ASGDEGQGLYGYT
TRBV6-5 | ASRSSGKTYEQY
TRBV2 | ASTSNPGLDYGAF
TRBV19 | ASSPRTGGEAEAF
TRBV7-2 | ASSLGDRDLPEQY